Listed here are 16 T cell receptor beta chains from one sample, sequenced in a study of graft-versus-host responses after intestinal transplantation (dated by TCRdb to the early 2020s). Receptors were amplified or captured by the immunoSEQ multiplex PCR assay. What TCRdb holds here is the immuneACCESS table cut down to in-frame rearrangements. Part of the clones is not present; checked against another copy, under half of the missing clones reflect an unresolved V gene, and the others are unexplained. This sample has around 100,000 clones in its table, and more than 85% of those were observed once. The ten largest clones take up 1.2% of the sample. The antigens for these receptors are not known. Sample time point, as interpreted from the label and publication: cells obtained before transplantation from donor or recipient. The sample in question was unstimulated CD8+ T cells sorted from spleen or lymph node cells, obtained before intestinal transplant. These receptor sequences come from a human donor who received an intestinal transplant.

The V and J genes are TRBV4-1 and TRBJ2-7; 7 positions agree with TRBD1. There are 13 residues in the CDR3. CDR1 is MGHRA and CDR2 is YSYEKL in the germline V gene. The V segment lost 1 base and the J segment 3 bases; nucleotides outside the gene matches: 0. The CDR3 DNA sequence: TGCGCCAGCAGCCAAGGGGACAGCTACGAGCAGTACTTC. Translated, it gives CASSQGDSYEQYF.

The chain employs TRBV4-3 and TRBJ2-4; 7 bases are a match to TRBD1. This CDR3 comprises 14 residues. The germline gives CDR1 LGHNA, CDR2 YSLEER. The V segment lost 2 bases and the J segment 4 bases; nucleotides outside the gene matches: 2. CDR3 DNA: TGCGCCAGCAGCCAACCAGGGGGAAAAAACATTCAGTACTTC. It codes for CASSQPGGKNIQYF.

The genes are TRBV9 and TRBJ1-1; maybe TRBD1 (5 bases). CDR1 SGDLS and CDR2 YYNGEE come from the germline V gene. Trimming cost V 3 bases and J 7 bases, with 22 bases left between them. CDR3 size: 16 residues. CDR3 protein: CASSAIHTDRRNEAFF. The CDR3 bases are TGTGCCAGCAGCGCCATACACACAGACAGACGTAATGAAGCTTTCTTT.

The rearrangement joins TRBV9 to TRBJ2-1, with D possibly TRBD2 on 6 matching bases. Germline V CDR1 and CDR2: SGDLS, YYNGEE. This CDR3 is built from 14 residues. The germline V and J ends were trimmed by 2 bases and 2 bases, with 8 bases remaining between them. The CDR3 DNA is TGTGCCAGCAGCGTGGAGGGAACCTACAATGAGCAGTTCTTC. Protein sequence: CASSVEGTYNEQFF.

V and J are TRBV14 and TRBJ2-3; possible D gene TRBD1, 5 bases. Trimming removed 2 bases at V and 6 bases at J, with 15 bases between. The CDR3 has 15 residues. Germline assignment: CDR1 SGHDN and CDR2 FVKESK. CDR3 residues: CASSQFDSYLDTQYF. CDR3 nucleotide sequence: TGTGCCAGCAGCCAATTCGACAGTTATCTCGATACGCAGTATTTT. The full variable domain, rest sourced from reference TRBV14 and TRBJ2-3, is EAGVTQFPSHSVIEKGQTVTLRCDPISGHDNLYWYRRVMGKEIKFLLHFVKESKQDESGMPNNRFLAERTGGTYSTLKVQPAELEDSGVYFCASSQFDSYLDTQYFGPGTRLTVL.

This chain uses TRBV5-4 with TRBJ1-4; perhaps TRBD1 as D (5 bases). CDR1 SGHNT and CDR2 YYREEE come from the germline V gene (reference sequence). V was cut by 3 bases and J by 5 bases, with 14 bases left in between. CDR3 length: 15 amino acids. For the CDR3, the DNA is TGTGCCAGCAGCTCCCCGGACATTAAGAATGAAAAACTGTTTTTT. Translated: CASSSPDIKNEKLFF. Supplemented by reference TRBV5-4 and TRBJ1-4, the full variable domain reads ETGVTQSPTHLIKTRGQQVTLRCSSQSGHNTVSWYQQALGQGPQFIFQYYREEENGRGNFPPRFSGLQFPNYSSELNVNALELDDSALYLCASSSPDIKNEKLFFGSGTQLSVL.

The chain uses TRBV6-1 and TRBJ1-1, with 7 nucleotides matching TRBD1. Germline CDR1 reads MNHNS; CDR2 reads SASEGT. This CDR3 region has 17 residues. Trimming removed 7 bases from V and 7 bases from J; junction bases left unmatched: 21. The DNA of the CDR3 is TGTGCCAGCACCGAAGCGGCGATTGGACAGGTTCGAGGTGAAGCTTTCTTT. Translating gives CASTEAAIGQVRGEAFF.

The chain employs TRBV9 and TRBJ1-2; 8 bases align to TRBD1. V shed 3 bases and J 3 bases; nucleotides not matched to a gene: 10. The CDR3 spans 16 residues. Germline assignment: CDR1 SGDLS and CDR2 YYNGEE. CDR3: CASSDGSTGDYYGYTF. The CDR3 region has the DNA TGTGCCAGCAGCGACGGATCGACAGGGGACTACTATGGCTACACCTTC. Using reference TRBV9 and TRBJ1-2 for the parts outside the CDR3, the full variable domain is DSGVTQTPKHLITATGQRVTLRCSPRSGDLSVYWYQQSLDQGLQFLIQYYNGEERAKGNILERFSAQQFPDLHSELNLSSLELGDSALYFCASSDGSTGDYYGYTFGSGTRLTVV.

J is TRBJ2-1 and V is TRBV4-1, with D possibly matching TRBD2 (7 bases). V was shortened by 0 bases and J by 7 bases, with 16 bases between the two germline ends. From germline, CDR1 is MGHRA and CDR2 YSYEKL. The CDR3 runs to 16 residues. The CDR3 loop is CASSQEAGGPQNEQFF. The DNA for the CDR3 is TGCGCCAGCAGCCAAGAGGCCGGGGGGCCCCAGAATGAGCAGTTCTTC.

The chain has TRBV7-6 and TRBJ2-5, with 9 bases lining up with TRBD1. V lost 6 bases, J lost 5 bases, and 7 bases stayed unmatched. Germline-derived CDR1 and CDR2 are SGHVS and FNYEAQ. The CDR3 is 14 amino acids. The CDR3 nucleotides read TGTGCCAGCAGATTACAGGGGGCATCGGAGACCCAGTACTTC. It encodes CASRLQGASETQYF.

A few counts support this clone. The V gene is TRBV25-1, the J gene TRBJ1-2; D uncertain. V lost 1 base to trimming and J lost 8 bases, with 8 bases between them. CDR1 and CDR2 from the germline V gene are MGHDK and SYGVNS. CDR3 length: 12 residues. The CDR3 here is CASSESEQGYTF. The CDR3 DNA sequence: TGTGCCAGCAGTGAATCCGAACAGGGCTACACCTTC.

This chain links TRBV21-1 with TRBJ1-6; TRBD1, the table's D call, lacks a check against the DNA. TRBV21-1 is noted as a pseudogene. CDR3 size: 16 residues. This CDR3 is CASSNKTTGGKSPLHF. Written as DNA, the CDR3 is TGTGCCAGCAGCAATAAGACGACAGGGGGGAAGTCACCCCTCCACTTT.

CDR3 bases: TGTGCCAGTAGTCCAGGACAGGGAAACTTAGAGACCCAGTACTTC. This gives the protein CASSPGQGNLETQYF. The chain couples TRBV19 to TRBJ2-5, with 8 bases matching TRBD1. With V trimmed by 5 bases and J by 4 bases, 9 bases remained unmatched. Germline loops: CDR1 LNHDA, CDR2 SQIVND (reference sequence). The CDR3 is 15 residues long.

This clone has only one observation. The chain is built from TRBV13 and TRBJ2-7, with TRBD1 matching 8 bases. The junction had 11 bases not matched to a gene; V was cut back by 5 bases and J by 2 bases. This CDR3 contains 16 residues. CDR1 is PRHDT and CDR2 is FYEKMQ in the germline V gene (reference sequence). The CDR3 DNA is TGTGCCAGCAGCCCCTCACCGGGACAGGAGCCCTACGAGCAGTACTTC. Its protein is CASSPSPGQEPYEQYF.

The CDR3 nucleotides read TGTGCCAGCAGCTTAAGTCTCGGGGAATGGGGTGAAAAACTGTTTTTT. Encoded protein: CASSLSLGEWGEKLFF. V and J are TRBV7-2 and TRBJ1-4, with unresolved D. Deletions cut 2 bases from V and 7 bases from J, with 17 bases between. The CDR3 consists of 16 residues. Germline loops: CDR1 SGHTA, CDR2 FQGNSA.

The chain couples TRBV27 to TRBJ1-2; 8 positions agree with TRBD1. The ends lost 5 bases at V and 8 bases at J; junction bases unmatched: 13. This CDR3 has 15 residues. Germline loops: CDR1 MNHEY, CDR2 SMNVEV (reference sequence). CDR3 nucleotide sequence: TGTGCCAGCAGTCCCAGGACAGGGATAGATTACGGCTACACCTTC. As protein: CASSPRTGIDYGYTF.